A single T cell receptor (beta chain) is shown here with its context. The entry originates in a study of control samples from healthy donors and cancer patients. This table comes from immunoSEQ multiplex PCR, and its TCRdb copy is limited to in-frame clones, with some not included. The sample holds about 20,000 clones, 88% seen once. This CDR3 contains 16 residues. Per germline, CDR1 SGHNT and CDR2 YYREEE (reference sequence). The trim removed 0 bases at V and 8 bases at J, leaving 9 bases unmatched. The sequenced sample consisted of PBMCs. This sequence joins TRBV5-4 and TRBJ2-4; TRBD2 matches 9 bases. The TCR was taken from a woman aged 60-70 years with head and neck cancer. This CDR3 is CASSLVGSGSGYIQYF. DNA for the CDR3: TGTGCCAGCAGCTTGGTGGGTAGCGGGAGCGGGTACATTCAGTACTTC.